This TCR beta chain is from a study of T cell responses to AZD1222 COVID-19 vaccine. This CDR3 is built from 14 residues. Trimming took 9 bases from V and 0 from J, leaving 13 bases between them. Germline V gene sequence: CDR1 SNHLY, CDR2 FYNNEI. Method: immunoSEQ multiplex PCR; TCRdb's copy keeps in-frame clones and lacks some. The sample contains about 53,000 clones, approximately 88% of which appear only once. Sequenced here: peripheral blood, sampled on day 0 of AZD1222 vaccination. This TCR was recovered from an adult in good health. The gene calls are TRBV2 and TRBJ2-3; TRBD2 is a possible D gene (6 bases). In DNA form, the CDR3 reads TGTGCCAGAGAACCCGGGACTAGCACAGATACGCAGTATTTT. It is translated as CAREPGTSTDTQYF.